The 21 T cell receptor beta chains below all came from one sample that was sequenced in a study of CD8+ T cells in alopecia areata. Extracted RNA was reverse transcribed into cDNA, the sequencing template. Method: immunoSEQ multiplex PCR; TCRdb's copy keeps in-frame clones and lacks some. This table holds 200,000 or so clones, 58% found once. The treatment: oral pan-JAK inhibitor, 5-10 mg twice daily. The input for sequencing was CD4+ T cells sorted from blood, taken at week 24, from a patient treated with tofacitinib. The receptors were gathered from a human donor with alopecia areata.

This clone was seen more than once but under ten times. Other DNA sequences in the sample encode the same CDR3. The chain employs TRBV5-4 and TRBJ2-5; D uncertain. V was trimmed by 1 base and J by 5 bases, leaving 3 bases between them. Germline CDR1 SGHNT, CDR2 YYREEE (reference sequence). CDR3 length: 11 residues. The CDR3 DNA is TGTGCCAGCAGCTTGAGGGAGACCCAGTACTTC. It translates to CASSLRETQYF.

The V call is TRBV6-5, the J call TRBJ2-1; 8 nucleotides align to TRBD2. V trimming: 4 bases; J trimming: 8 bases; junction bases outside the gene matches: 4. Germline CDR1 reads MNHEY; CDR2 reads SVGAGI. The CDR3 covers 13 residues. The CDR3 protein is CASSSAGGYEQFF. In nucleotides, the CDR3 is TGTGCCAGCAGTTCGGCGGGAGGATATGAGCAGTTCTTC.

The chain recombines TRBV15 with TRBJ2-5; a possible D gene is TRBD2 (5 bases). V shed 3 bases and J shed 2 bases, with 7 bases lying between them. The CDR3 runs 13 residues. From germline, CDR1 is LNHNV and CDR2 YYDKDF (reference sequence). Written as DNA, the CDR3 is TGTGCCACCAGCAGGGACTTTCAAGAGACCCAGTACTTC. Amino acid sequence: CATSRDFQETQYF.

This clone has just a few counts. The junction and the germline gene differ at one end; a read error may be behind it. The chain recombines TRBV7-6 with TRBJ2-3; 8 bases agree with TRBD2. Looked up from germline, CDR1 is SGHVS and CDR2 is FNYEAQ. The CDR3 spans 16 residues. Here the CDR3 DNA reads TGTGCCAGCACCTTAGGGACTAGATCTTCCCCAGATACGCAGTATTTT. This encodes CASTLGTRSSPDTQYF.

This chain connects TRBV6-1 to TRBJ2-7; D gene uncertain. V lost 6 bases to trimming and J lost 2 bases, with 8 bases between them. CDR1 and CDR2 (germline): MNHNS, SASEGT. The CDR3 runs to 12 residues. The CDR3: CASRKPTYEQYF. The CDR3 DNA follows: TGTGCCAGCAGGAAACCCACCTACGAGCAGTACTTC.

The J gene is TRBJ2-7, the V gene TRBV29-1; 9 bases agree with TRBD2. Germline CDR1 SQVTM, CDR2 ANQGSEA. The V gene end was trimmed by 6 bases and the J gene end by 2 bases; junction bases not matched to a gene: 2. The CDR3 contains 12 residues. CDR3: CSVRTSAYEQYF. Written as DNA, the CDR3 is TGCAGCGTGCGGACTAGCGCCTACGAGCAGTACTTC.

This rearrangement joins TRBV15 to TRBJ2-1; D ambiguous. V lost 1 base and J lost 8, with 12 bases in between. The germline gives CDR1 LNHNV, CDR2 YYDKDF (reference sequence). The CDR3 has 14 amino acids. The CDR3: CATSRVGSSHEQFF. The CDR3 DNA reads as TGTGCCACCAGCAGAGTGGGCTCTTCGCATGAGCAGTTCTTC.

Turning to this clone: Other DNA sequences in the sample encode the same CDR3. The rearrangement uses TRBV29-1 and TRBJ1-5, with 7 bases aligning to TRBD1. There are 13 residues in the CDR3. Germline V CDR1 and CDR2: SQVTM, ANQGSEA. V dropped 4 bases and J dropped 2; count of bases not matched to a gene: 2. The CDR3 sequence is CSVGDRGNQPQHF. The CDR3 coding sequence is TGCAGCGTTGGAGACAGGGGCAATCAGCCCCAGCATTTT.

The V and J genes are TRBV27 and TRBJ1-5; D remains ambiguous. CDR3 length: 13 amino acids. Germline-derived CDR1 and CDR2 are MNHEY and SMNVEV (reference sequence). V shed 0 bases and J shed 5 bases, with 5 bases lying between them. The CDR3 protein is CASSLSRYQPQHF. CDR3 nucleotide sequence: TGTGCCAGCAGTTTATCCCGTTATCAGCCCCAGCATTTT.

The V and J genes are TRBV29-1 and TRBJ1-1; unclear D gene. The CDR3 is 12 residues long. In germline, CDR1 is SQVTM, CDR2 ANQGSEA. Trimming removed 1 base at V and 6 bases at J, with 9 bases between. The CDR3 spells CSVEALWAEAFF. Here the CDR3 DNA reads TGCAGCGTTGAAGCTCTATGGGCTGAAGCTTTCTTT.

The chain recombines TRBV5-4 with TRBJ1-2; 7 bases agree with TRBD1. This CDR3 is built from 13 residues. Germline-derived CDR1 and CDR2 are SGHNT and YYREEE (reference sequence). Trimming cost V 1 base and J 7 bases; bases outside gene matches: 4. The CDR3 DNA reads TGTGCCAGCAGCTTGAAGGGGGCGGGTGGCTACACCTTC. It specifies CASSLKGAGGYTF.

Only a few counts were recorded for this clone. This chain uses TRBV19 with TRBJ2-1, with 8 bases lining up with TRBD2. Germline CDR1 and CDR2: LNHDA and SQIVND (reference sequence). V lost 10 bases, J lost 8 bases, and 10 bases stayed unmatched. The CDR3 contains 13 residues. This chain's CDR3 is CATGLARYDEQFF. The CDR3 coding sequence is TGTGCCACCGGACTAGCTCGGTACGATGAGCAGTTCTTC.

The chain combines TRBV27 with TRBJ1-5, with D maybe TRBD1 (5 bases). This CDR3 spans 13 amino acids. The germline gives CDR1 MNHEY, CDR2 SMNVEV (reference sequence). Between the trimmed V and J ends, which lost 3 bases and 5 bases, there was a span of 8 bases. The CDR3 protein is CASSLTAYQPQHF. The CDR3 region has the DNA TGTGCCAGCAGTTTGACAGCTTATCAGCCCCAGCATTTT.

This clone was seen ten or more times. V gene TRBV4-3 combines with J gene TRBJ2-3; TRBD1 might be the D (5 bases). V gave up 3 bases and J gave up 3 bases, with 10 bases separating them. This CDR3 has 14 amino acids. CDR1 LGHNA and CDR2 YSLEER come from the germline V gene. Here the CDR3 reads CASSQIRATDTQYF. The DNA of the CDR3 is TGCGCCAGCAGCCAGATCAGGGCAACAGATACGCAGTATTTT.

The V and J genes are TRBV27 and TRBJ1-5; D perhaps matches TRBD1 (6 bases). V dropped 8 bases and J dropped 6 bases, with 17 bases sitting between them. The CDR3 has 14 amino acids. CDR1 MNHEY and CDR2 SMNVEV come from the germline V gene (reference sequence). DNA for the CDR3: TGTGCCAGCTACCCCATCAGGGGCGGTCAGCCCCAGCATTTT. Its protein product is CASYPIRGGQPQHF.

To note about this clone: Distinct nucleotide sequences in the sample also encode this CDR3. The chain's CDR3 is CASSFSGNNEQFF. CDR3 coding DNA: TGCGCCAGCAGCTTTTCAGGGAACAATGAGCAGTTCTTC. This chain links TRBV5-1 with TRBJ2-1; D perhaps matches TRBD1 (5 bases). The CDR3 contains 13 residues. Germline V gives CDR1 SGHRS, CDR2 YFSETQ. V was shortened by 2 bases and J by 5 bases, with 8 bases between the two germline ends.

This rearrangement joins TRBV7-3 to TRBJ2-3, with D possibly matching TRBD1 (6 bases). Germline CDR1 and CDR2: SGHTA and FQGTGA. Between the trimmed V and J ends, which lost 4 bases and 3 bases, there was a span of 11 bases. The CDR3 has 14 residues. The CDR3 DNA reads as TGTGCCAGCAGCTCCTACAGGGATACAGATACGCAGTATTTT. This sequence encodes CASSSYRDTDTQYF. The full variable domain, in which reference TRBV7-3 and TRBJ2-3 provide the parts outside the CDR3, is GAGVSQTPSNKVTEKGKYVELRCDPISGHTALYWYRQSLGQGPEFLIYFQGTGAADDSGLPNDRFFAVRPEGSVSTLKIQRTERGDSAVYLCASSSYRDTDTQYFGPGTRLTVL.

The CDR3 sequence: CASSLDPDTQYF. The CDR3 DNA sequence: TGTGCCAGCAGCTTGGACCCAGATACGCAGTATTTT. The chain links TRBV5-4 to TRBJ2-3; D call uncertain. The CDR3 has 12 amino acids. Looked up from germline, CDR1 is SGHNT and CDR2 is YYREEE (reference sequence). The V end lost 0 bases, the J end lost 4 bases, and 3 bases lay between the germline ends.

The chain combines TRBV27 with TRBJ1-2; no clear D. The V gene's germline CDR1 is MNHEY and CDR2 SMNVEV (reference sequence). V was cut by 3 bases and J by 6 bases, with 11 bases left in between. This CDR3 spans 13 amino acids. This CDR3 reads CASSFTIGDGYTF. In nucleotides, the CDR3 is TGTGCCAGCAGTTTTACTATCGGGGATGGCTACACCTTC.

This chain connects TRBV5-1 to TRBJ2-3; TRBD1 aligns across 7 bases. The V gene end was trimmed by 6 bases and the J gene end by 2 bases; junction bases not matched to a gene: 9. This CDR3 has 15 amino acids. CDR1 is SGHRS, CDR2 YFSETQ, per germline. The CDR3 sequence is CASNPATGATDTQYF. The CDR3 DNA sequence: TGCGCCAGCAACCCCGCTACAGGGGCCACAGATACGCAGTATTTT.

The J gene is TRBJ1-2, the V gene TRBV2; tentatively, D is TRBD1 (5 bases). CDR3 length equals 17 residues. Trimming stripped 5 bases from V and 4 bases from J, with 23 bases between. Germline CDR1 SNHLY, CDR2 FYNNEI. This CDR3 reads CASSRQLPALSGYGYTF. CDR3 in DNA: TGTGCCAGCAGTAGACAGCTTCCTGCGTTGTCGGGCTATGGCTACACCTTC.